The clone carrying this TCR beta chain was seen a handful of times. Its specificity is not known. The source of the sample is a study of PD-L1 blockade in urothelial cancer. The wider study: Analysis of blood occurred 3 weeks (second dose) and 6 weeks after treatment start. Study-wide results and caveats: Patients with below-median pretreatment blood clonality survived longer.

V was clipped by 6 bases and J by 4 bases; unmatched bases: 3. The CDR3 extends over 14 amino acids. CDR1 MGHRA and CDR2 YSYEKL come from the germline V gene. This table comes from immunoSEQ multiplex PCR, and its TCRdb copy is limited to in-frame clones, with some not included. This repertoire shows 50,000 to 55,000 clones, just over 85% found once; its top ten account for around 20%. Time point denoted: pretreatment peripheral blood. Locally advanced or metastatic urothelial carcinoma was diagnosed in the patients. The chain combines TRBV4-1 with TRBJ1-5; 10 bases match TRBD1. The sequencing here drew on PBMCs, taken around atezolizumab (anti-PD-L1) treatment. This receptor was obtained from a man aged 60 to 69 with urothelial cancer. This CDR3 reads CASSRDRGNQPQHF. The DNA for the CDR3 is TGCGCCAGCAGTCGGGACAGGGGAAATCAGCCCCAGCATTTT.